Only a few counts were recorded for the clone carrying this TCR beta chain. The antigen remains undetermined. This specimen belongs to a study of regulatory T cells in long-lasting Graves disease. Study-wide points: Persistent disease preferred TRBV28, TRBJ1-2 and TRBJ2-5; new disease, TRBV20-1 and TRBJ2-1. Persistent patients shared more public clonotypes (approximately 2,800) than new patients (about 1,000).

With V trimmed by 5 bases and J by 2 bases, 6 bases remained unmatched. The CDR3 contains 14 residues. From germline, CDR1 is SGHNT and CDR2 YYREEE (reference sequence). Time point meaning: newly diagnosed GD, antithyroid drugs for less than 3 months. Preparation of the TCR library used RNA extracted from PBMCs. American Thyroid Association guidelines were used to diagnose Graves' disease. Peripheral blood, 7 to 9.5 milliliters per patient, was collected in EDTA tubes. CDR3 regions were amplified by Arm-PCR using iRepertoire HTBI primers to build TCR beta libraries. TCRdb re-called the multiplex PCR reads through MiXCR, storing one row per CDR3 protein. The sample contains 550,000 or so distinct CDR3 sequences, more than 10% of which appear only once. These data also featured in a second study, about T cells in Graves' hyperthyroidism and ophthalmopathy.

This clonotype was obtained from a woman in her twenties or thirties with Graves disease. The sample here was peripheral blood mononuclear cells (PBMCs), taken at new diagnosis, from a patient treated with antithyroid drugs. The chain is built from TRBV5-4 and TRBJ2-5; 7 bases line up with TRBD2. The CDR3 reads CASRRDYYQETQYF. The CDR3 DNA reads as TGTGCCAGCAGGCGGGACTACTATCAAGAGACCCAGTACTTC.